These 21 T cell receptor beta chains were sequenced from one sample in a study of blood T cell repertoires in COVID-19. The method was immunoSEQ multiplex PCR; TCRdb's version includes in-frame clones alone and lacks a portion of them. The sample lists 200,000 or so clones, 65% to 90% occurring once. Sequenced input: peripheral blood. These receptors were collected from a human donor in a cohort sampled during active COVID-19.

The chain joins TRBV4-2 to TRBJ2-5; 12 bases map to TRBD2. From germline, CDR1 is LGHNA and CDR2 YNFKEQ. Trimming cost V 4 bases and J 4 bases; bases outside gene matches: 7. The CDR3 has 16 amino acids. CDR3 sequence (DNA): TGTGCCAGCAGCCCCTCGACTAGCGGGAGTGGAGAGACCCAGTACTTC. Protein product: CASSPSTSGSGETQYF.

This chain joins TRBV30 and TRBJ2-1; TRBD2 agrees at 15 bases. Germline values: CDR1 GTSNPN, CDR2 SVGIG (reference sequence). There are 18 residues in the CDR3. The trim removed 0 bases at V and 5 bases at J, leaving 8 bases unmatched. The CDR3 coding sequence is TGTGCCTGGAGTGTACTCGGACTAGCGGGAGGGCCTCACAATGAGCAGTTCTTC. Its translation is CAWSVLGLAGGPHNEQFF.

The J gene is TRBJ1-2, the V gene TRBV5-6; 10 bases fit TRBD1. V lost 3 bases and J lost 5; bases outside the gene matches: 4. From germline, CDR1 is SGHDT and CDR2 YYEEEE. The CDR3 contains 14 residues. CDR3 sequence reads: CASSWGQGRYGYTF. The CDR3, as DNA: TGTGCCAGCAGCTGGGGACAGGGGAGGTATGGCTACACCTTC.

The chain has TRBV6-5 and TRBJ2-7; 8 bases line up with TRBD1. The CDR3 sequence is 15 residues long. Per the germline V gene, CDR1 is MNHEY and CDR2 is SVGAGI. With V trimmed by 6 bases and J by 0 bases, 7 bases remained unmatched. The CDR3: CASRSDRVSSYEQYF. CDR3 coding DNA: TGTGCCAGCAGGTCGGACAGGGTGAGCTCCTACGAGCAGTACTTC.

J is TRBJ1-6 and V is TRBV5-1; TRBD1 aligns across 7 bases. The CDR3 is 15 amino acids. The V and J ends lost 3 bases and 4 bases, in that order; junction bases with no gene match: 4. The germline V gene encodes CDR1 SGHRS and CDR2 YFSETQ. The CDR3 region is CASSSSTGYNSPLHF. DNA of the CDR3: TGCGCCAGCAGCTCGTCGACAGGGTATAATTCACCCCTCCACTTT.

This chain uses TRBV7-2 with TRBJ2-7; 11 positions agree with TRBD2. Losses at the gene ends were 5 bases for V and 7 bases for J; bases not matched to a gene: 10. This CDR3 is 15 amino acids long. Germline loops: CDR1 SGHTA, CDR2 FQGNSA. Here the CDR3 reads CASSVGTSGPREQYF. CDR3 in DNA: TGTGCCAGCAGCGTTGGGACTAGCGGACCTAGGGAGCAGTACTTC.

The genes are TRBV28 and TRBJ2-7; 11 nucleotides match TRBD2. V lost 3 bases to trimming and J lost 1 base; unmatched junction nucleotides: 5. The CDR3 is made up of 16 amino acids. Germline V gives CDR1 MDHEN, CDR2 SYDVKM. The CDR3 reads CASSLAGTSGSYEQYF. In DNA form, the CDR3 reads TGTGCCAGCAGTTTGGCTGGGACTAGCGGTTCCTACGAGCAGTACTTC.

J is TRBJ2-7 and V is TRBV28; the D is unclear. V dropped 4 bases and J dropped 5 bases, with 18 bases sitting between them. Germline CDR1 MDHEN, CDR2 SYDVKM. CDR3 length equals 15 residues. The CDR3 sequence is CASSSSTELRHEQYF. CDR3 DNA: TGTGCCAGCAGTTCCTCGACTGAATTACGCCACGAGCAGTACTTC.

V and J are TRBV30 and TRBJ2-5; D is unresolved. The germline V gene has CDR1 GTSNPN and CDR2 SVGIG (reference sequence). Trimming shortened V by 2 bases and J by 4 bases, and 2 bases separated the two germline ends. The CDR3 spans 10 residues. CDR3 nucleotide sequence: TGTGCCTGGAGTCGAGAGACCCAGTACTTC. Its protein product is CAWSRETQYF.

The chain combines TRBV7-2 with TRBJ2-5; weak D call: TRBD1 (6 bases). With 1 base removed from V and 3 bases from J, the gap between germline ends came to 12 bases. The CDR3 runs to 15 residues. The germline CDR1 and CDR2 sequences are SGHTA and FQGNSA. The CDR3, as DNA: TGTGCCAGCAGCTTAGTACAGGGCAAAGAAGAGACCCAGTACTTC. This gives the protein CASSLVQGKEETQYF.

V gene TRBV15 combines with J gene TRBJ1-2, with TRBD1 identical over 7 bases. Per germline, CDR1 LNHNV and CDR2 YYDKDF (reference sequence). The J segment lost 6 bases and the V segment lost 2 bases, leaving 3 bases of the junction unmatched. This CDR3 spans 13 amino acids. In DNA, the CDR3 is TGTGCCACCAGCAGACGACAGGGCCATGGCTACACCTTC. It specifies CATSRRQGHGYTF.

Remarks on this clone: Other DNA variants within this sample encode the same CDR3. The chain employs TRBV24-1 and TRBJ2-7; 9 bases line up with TRBD1. Germline-derived CDR1 and CDR2 are KGHDR and SFDVKD. The CDR3 runs 14 residues. The V segment lost 4 bases and the J segment 4 bases; nucleotides outside the gene matches: 4. The CDR3 sequence: CATSDPGQGYEQYF. CDR3 coding DNA: TGTGCCACCAGTGACCCGGGACAGGGATACGAGCAGTACTTC.

The gene calls are TRBV18 and TRBJ2-5; 9 bases line up with TRBD1. Germline CDR1 is KGHSH and CDR2 is LQKENI. This CDR3 is 15 amino acids long. With 3 bases clipped from V and 2 bases from J, the junction kept 4 bases outside the gene matches. The CDR3 reads CASSPRGTGQETQYF. CDR3 nucleotide sequence: TGTGCCAGCTCACCCCGTGGGACAGGGCAAGAGACCCAGTACTTC.

The J gene is TRBJ1-6, the V gene TRBV4-3; D unclear. The CDR3 loop spans 18 amino acids. V lost 4 bases and J 0 bases, leaving 16 bases between the germline ends. Germline lookup yields CDR1 LGHNA and CDR2 YSLEER. CDR3 region: CASSPENGRSSYNSPLHF. The CDR3 region has the DNA TGCGCCAGCAGCCCAGAGAACGGGAGGAGCTCCTATAATTCACCCCTCCACTTT.

The chain has TRBV5-1 and TRBJ1-2, with a tentative D call TRBD1 (6 bases). Germline-derived CDR1 and CDR2 are SGHRS and YFSETQ. The CDR3 loop spans 14 amino acids. The germline V and J ends were trimmed by 4 bases and 7 bases, with 17 bases remaining between them. In DNA form, the CDR3 reads TGCGCCAGCAGCCCCGAAACAGGGTTCGGTGGCTACACCTTC. The encoded protein is CASSPETGFGGYTF.

V gene TRBV7-3 combines with J gene TRBJ2-1, with 8 bases lining up with TRBD1. From germline, CDR1 is SGHTA and CDR2 FQGTGA. CDR3 length: 17 amino acids. The trim removed 5 bases at V and 0 bases at J, leaving 9 bases unmatched. The CDR3 region has the DNA TGTGCCAGCAGCCCACGGACAGGGAGCTTCTCCTACAATGAGCAGTTCTTC. This codes for CASSPRTGSFSYNEQFF.

The V call is TRBV4-1, the J call TRBJ2-7, with D hard to call. The CDR3 has 14 amino acids. CDR1 and CDR2 from the germline V gene are MGHRA and YSYEKL. V lost 4 bases, J lost 0 bases, and 10 bases lay in between. The CDR3 coding sequence is TGCGCCAGCAGCCCGCGAGGCAGCTCCTACGAGCAGTACTTC. Its translation: CASSPRGSSYEQYF.

The rearrangement links TRBV18 to TRBJ2-7, with 13 bases aligning to TRBD2. CDR3 length: 18 residues. Trimming removed 2 bases from V and 7 bases from J; junction bases left unmatched: 14. CDR1 and CDR2 (germline): KGHSH, LQKENI. The CDR3 sequence is CASSPNLLTGLAGREQYF. The CDR3 nucleotides read TGTGCCAGCTCACCAAACCTTCTCACGGGACTAGCGGGACGGGAGCAGTACTTC. The full variable domain, completed using reference TRBV18 and TRBJ2-7, is NAGVMQNPRHLVRRRGQEARLRCSPMKGHSHVYWYRQLPEEGLKFMVYLQKENIIDESGMPKERFSAEFPKEGPSILRIQQVVRGDSAAYFCASSPNLLTGLAGREQYFGPGTRLTVT.

The V and J genes are TRBV25-1 and TRBJ2-2, with TRBD1 as a possible D gene (5 bases). This CDR3 comprises 15 residues. Germline CDR1 MGHDK, CDR2 SYGVNS. V was shortened by 3 bases and J by 0 bases, with 8 bases between the two germline ends. The CDR3 DNA reads as TGTGCCAGCAGTGAGTACAGGTCGAACACCGGGGAGCTGTTTTTT. This sequence encodes CASSEYRSNTGELFF.

The chain joins TRBV7-2 to TRBJ2-7, with TRBD2 matching over 8 bases. V shed 1 base and J 3 bases; nucleotides not matched to a gene: 8. Looked up from germline, CDR1 is SGHTA and CDR2 is FQGNSA. The CDR3 is 16 amino acids. CDR3 DNA sequence: TGTGCCAGCAGCTTAGTCGGACCGGGAGGGCGCTACGAGCAGTACTTC. Its translation: CASSLVGPGGRYEQYF.

This rearrangement joins TRBV7-2 to TRBJ2-7; the D gene is possibly TRBD2 (7 bases). CDR1 and CDR2 (germline): SGHTA, FQGNSA. V was shortened by 5 bases and J by 2 bases, with 16 bases between the two germline ends. The CDR3 spans 15 residues. In DNA form, the CDR3 reads TGTGCCAGCAGCATAGGGCCCGGGGGGCCCTACGAGCAGTACTTC. Translation gives CASSIGPGGPYEQYF.